Given below is one T cell receptor (beta chain) in context. This sample is drawn from a study of blood T cell repertoires in COVID-19. Study as a whole: Some COVID-19 samples were acute and others convalescent; all came from the United States, Italy and Spain. Nucleic acid was either cDNA or gDNA, and it came from T cells, B-cell-depleted T cells, or PBMCs.

Germline V gene lookup returns CDR1 MNHEY and CDR2 SVGAGI. CDR3 size: 16 residues. Deletions cut 4 bases from V and 4 bases from J, with 17 bases between. Authors' methods: Counts of nucleated cells, estimated from reference gene primer amplification, were obtained. TCRdb keeps only in-frame clones here, not all; method: immunoSEQ multiplex PCR. That table gives V, J and clone size, and the DNA gave D and trimming. Of around 130,000 clones in the sample, approximately 89% were seen once. Sequencing was carried out using peripheral blood. The rearrangement uses TRBV6-5 and TRBJ1-5; unclear D gene. This TCR came from a man aged 55-75 years with active or convalescent COVID-19. The CDR3 loop reads CASSSSQATGNQPQHF. CDR3 sequence (DNA): TGTGCCAGCAGTTCGTCGCAAGCGACGGGAAATCAGCCCCAGCATTTT.